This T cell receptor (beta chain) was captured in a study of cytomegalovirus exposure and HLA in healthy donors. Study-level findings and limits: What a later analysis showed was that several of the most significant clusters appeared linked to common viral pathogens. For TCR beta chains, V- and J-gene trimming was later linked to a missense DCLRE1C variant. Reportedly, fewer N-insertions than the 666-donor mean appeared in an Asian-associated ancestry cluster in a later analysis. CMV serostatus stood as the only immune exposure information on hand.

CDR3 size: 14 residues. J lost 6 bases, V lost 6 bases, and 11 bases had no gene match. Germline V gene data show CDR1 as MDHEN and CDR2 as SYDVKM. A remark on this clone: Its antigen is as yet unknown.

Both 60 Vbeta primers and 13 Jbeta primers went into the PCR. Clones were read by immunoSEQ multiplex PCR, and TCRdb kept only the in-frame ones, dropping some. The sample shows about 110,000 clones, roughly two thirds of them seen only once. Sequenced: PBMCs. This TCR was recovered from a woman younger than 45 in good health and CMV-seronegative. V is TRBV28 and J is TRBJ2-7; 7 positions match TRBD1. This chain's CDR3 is CASSLPGTAREQYF. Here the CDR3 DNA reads TGTGCCAGCAGCTTGCCCGGGACAGCCCGCGAGCAGTACTTC.